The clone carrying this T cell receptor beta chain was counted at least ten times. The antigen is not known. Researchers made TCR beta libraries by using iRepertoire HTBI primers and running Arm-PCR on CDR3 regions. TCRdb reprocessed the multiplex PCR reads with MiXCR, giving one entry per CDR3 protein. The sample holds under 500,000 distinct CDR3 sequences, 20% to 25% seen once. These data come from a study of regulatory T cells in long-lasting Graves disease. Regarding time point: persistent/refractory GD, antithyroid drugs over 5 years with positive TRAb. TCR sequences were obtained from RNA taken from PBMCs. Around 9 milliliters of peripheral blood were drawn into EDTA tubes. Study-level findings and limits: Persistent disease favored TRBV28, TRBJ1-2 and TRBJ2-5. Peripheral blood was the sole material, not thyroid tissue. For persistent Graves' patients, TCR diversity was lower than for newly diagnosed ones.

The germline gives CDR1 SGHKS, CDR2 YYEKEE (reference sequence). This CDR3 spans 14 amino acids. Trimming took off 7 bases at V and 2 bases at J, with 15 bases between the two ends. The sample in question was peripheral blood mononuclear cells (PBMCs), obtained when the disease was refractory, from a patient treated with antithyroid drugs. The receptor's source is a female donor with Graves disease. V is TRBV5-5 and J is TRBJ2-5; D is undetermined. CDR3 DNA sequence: TGTGCCAGCCGATCACCGCAGGAACAAGAGACCCAGTACTTC. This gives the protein CASRSPQEQETQYF. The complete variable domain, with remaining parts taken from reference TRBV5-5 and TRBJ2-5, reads DAGVTQSPTHLIKTRGQQVTLRCSPISGHKSVSWYQQVLGQGPQFIFQYYEKEERGRGNFPDRFSARQFPNYSSELNVNALLLGDSALYLCASRSPQEQETQYFGPGTRLLVL.